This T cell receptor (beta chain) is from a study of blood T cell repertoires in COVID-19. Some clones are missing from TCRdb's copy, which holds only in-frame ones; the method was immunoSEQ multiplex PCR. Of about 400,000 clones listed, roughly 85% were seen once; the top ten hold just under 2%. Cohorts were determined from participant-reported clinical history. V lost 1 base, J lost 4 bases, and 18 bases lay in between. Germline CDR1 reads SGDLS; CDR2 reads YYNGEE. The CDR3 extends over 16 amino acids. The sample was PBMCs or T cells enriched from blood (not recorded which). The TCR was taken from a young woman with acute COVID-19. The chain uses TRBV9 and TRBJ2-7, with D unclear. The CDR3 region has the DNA TGTGCCAGCAGCGTAACCCCCCGGGTGATGGAGTACGAGCAGTACTTC. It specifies CASSVTPRVMEYEQYF. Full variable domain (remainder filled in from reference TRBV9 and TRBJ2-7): DSGVTQTPKHLITATGQRVTLRCSPRSGDLSVYWYQQSLDQGLQFLIQYYNGEERAKGNILERFSAQQFPDLHSELNLSSLELGDSALYFCASSVTPRVMEYEQYFGPGTRLTVT.